This entry lists 31 T cell receptor beta chains sequenced from one sample in a study of T cells after yellow fever vaccination. TCRdb re-derived calls from the 5' RACE reads in MiXCR, one entry per CDR3 protein. The sample carries around 350,000 distinct CDR3 sequences, 11% recorded once. Specimen: PBMCs, collected on the day of the first yellow fever vaccination. These TCRs come from a man between 18 and 29 years old who received the YFV17D yellow fever vaccine.

The table lists this clonotype with a few counts. The chain recombines TRBV29-1 with TRBJ2-5, with D uncertain. The V end lost 7 bases, the J end lost 5 bases, and 14 bases lay between the germline ends. This CDR3 has 12 residues. CDR1 and CDR2 from the germline V gene are SQVTM and ANQGSEA. This CDR3 is CSATSPWETQYF. DNA for the CDR3: TGCAGCGCCACGAGCCCCTGGGAGACCCAGTACTTC.

There are a few counts of this clonotype. This chain joins TRBV20-1 and TRBJ1-6; no reliable D call. Germline CDR1 reads DFQATT; CDR2 reads SNEGSKA (reference sequence). CDR3 size: 13 residues. V was trimmed by 4 bases and J by 4 bases, leaving 8 bases between them. CDR3 in amino acids: CSAIGGYNSPLHF. The CDR3 bases are TGCAGTGCTATTGGCGGTTATAATTCACCCCTCCACTTT.

This chain joins TRBV25-1 and TRBJ1-2; D call uncertain. This CDR3 is 14 amino acids long. CDR1 and CDR2 (germline): MGHDK, SYGVNS. V dropped 5 bases and J dropped 1 base, with 11 bases sitting between them. CDR3 sequence (DNA): TGTGCCAGCAGTCTTTGGAATTTTAACTATGGCTACACCTTC. Protein sequence: CASSLWNFNYGYTF.

This clonotype came up a few times. The rearrangement joins TRBV4-3 to TRBJ2-7; 16 bases fit TRBD2. The CDR3 length is 20 residues. Trimming at V came to 3 bases and at J to 6 bases, leaving 17 bases not matched to a gene. In germline, CDR1 is LGHNA, CDR2 YSLEER. Written as DNA, the CDR3 is TGCGCCAGCAGCCATGACCCGGGACTAGCGGGGGGGCAGTCCAAGGGCGAGCAGTACGTC. Protein sequence: CASSHDPGLAGGQSKGEQYV.

The CDR3 spells CASSLDPLGRRSSGNTIYF. The CDR3 DNA reads TGTGCCAGCAGCTTAGATCCCCTCGGACGTCGAAGCTCTGGAAACACCATATATTTT. The rearrangement links TRBV11-2 to TRBJ1-3; no clear D. Trimming took 0 bases from V and 0 from J, leaving 18 bases between them. This CDR3 comprises 19 residues. CDR1 is SGHAT and CDR2 is FQNNGV in the germline V gene. The variable domain in full, completed from reference TRBV11-2 and TRBJ1-3, reads EAGVAQSPRYKIIEKRQSVAFWCNPISGHATLYWYQQILGQGPKLLIQFQNNGVVDDSQLPKDRFSAERLKGVDSTLKIQPAKLEDSAVYLCASSLDPLGRRSSGNTIYFGEGSWLTVV.

The sample holds a few counts of this clonotype. V and J are TRBV3-1 and TRBJ2-1; TRBD2 matches at 10 bases. This CDR3 has 16 residues. J was trimmed by 7 bases and V by 1 base; bases with no gene match: 7. Germline V gene lookup returns CDR1 LGHDT and CDR2 YNNKEL (reference sequence). CDR3: CASSQGVAGGGNEQFF. CDR3 nucleotides: TGTGCCAGCAGCCAAGGGGTAGCGGGGGGCGGGAATGAGCAGTTCTTC.

The CDR3 nucleotides are TGCGCCAGCCAGTGGGGCAGAACGAACACCGGGGAGCTGTTTTTT. Translating it yields CASQWGRTNTGELFF. The rearrangement links TRBV5-1 to TRBJ2-2; the D gene is possibly TRBD1 (5 bases). Per germline, CDR1 SGHRS and CDR2 YFSETQ. This CDR3 spans 15 amino acids. The germline V and J ends were trimmed by 7 bases and 0 bases, with 13 bases remaining between them.

This clonotype was seen only a few times. V usage is TRBV4-1 and J usage is TRBJ2-4; perhaps TRBD2 as D (5 bases). Germline loops: CDR1 MGHRA, CDR2 YSYEKL. The CDR3 runs 17 residues. V gave up 1 base and J gave up 2 bases, with 15 bases separating them. CDR3 loop: CASSQGWLAVTKNIQYF. DNA of the CDR3: TGCGCCAGCAGCCAAGGGTGGCTAGCAGTTACCAAAAACATTCAGTACTTC.

This clonotype was observed a few times. The rearrangement joins TRBV11-2 to TRBJ1-3, with TRBD1 matching over 8 bases. With V trimmed by 6 bases and J by 0 bases, 13 bases remained unmatched. Germline lookup yields CDR1 SGHAT and CDR2 FQNNGV. The CDR3 has 18 residues. As DNA, the CDR3 is TGTGCCAGCAGACTAGTTCCGGGACAGGCACCCTCTGGAAACACCATATATTTT. It encodes CASRLVPGQAPSGNTIYF.

This clonotype was picked up a small number of times. The chain employs TRBV29-1 and TRBJ2-5; D may correspond to TRBD1 or TRBD2 (5 bases each). The CDR3 has 16 residues. Germline CDR1 and CDR2: SQVTM and ANQGSEA. V lost 5 bases, J lost 1 base, and 20 bases lay in between. CDR3 sequence: CSVSGALIPSQETQYF. The CDR3 nucleotides read TGCAGCGTTTCCGGGGCCCTCATACCATCCCAAGAGACCCAGTACTTC.

This chain links TRBV11-3 with TRBJ2-2, with TRBD1 as a possible D gene (6 bases). The CDR3 is 16 residues long. V lost 5 bases to trimming and J lost 0 bases, with 13 bases between them. The V gene's germline CDR1 is SGHNT and CDR2 YENEEA. The CDR3 coding sequence is TGTGCCAGCAGCATACTACAGGGTACGAACACCGGGGAGCTGTTTTTT. Translated: CASSILQGTNTGELFF.

To note about this clonotype: One end of the junction fails to match germline, which may point to a read error. This chain uses TRBV5-6 with TRBJ2-3; 9 bases align to TRBD2. Per the germline V gene, CDR1 is SGHDT and CDR2 is YYEEEE. The CDR3 has 15 amino acids. The CDR3, as DNA: TGTGCCAGCAGCTTGGTGGGGACTAGCAGAGATACGCAGTATTTT. As protein: CASSLVGTSRDTQYF.

In DNA form, the CDR3 reads TGCGCCAGCAGCCAAGAGATCTACACAGATACGCAGTATTTT. It codes for CASSQEIYTDTQYF. The gene calls are TRBV4-3 and TRBJ2-3; no reliable D call. The V and J ends lost 0 bases and 2 bases respectively, with 6 bases between them. This CDR3 has 14 amino acids. Germline CDR1 reads LGHNA; CDR2 reads YSLEER.

This clonotype occurred a few times. The chain combines TRBV3-1 with TRBJ1-1, with D possibly TRBD1 on 5 matching bases. Germline lookup yields CDR1 LGHDT and CDR2 YNNKEL (reference sequence). V lost 11 bases and J lost 8, with 15 bases in between. The CDR3 consists of 11 residues. The DNA for the CDR3 is TGTGCCGCAGGCGGGGGGACGGAAGCTTTCTTT. Encoded protein: CAAGGGTEAFF.

This clonotype was observed many times. The gene calls are TRBV25-1 and TRBJ2-3; 7 bases line up with TRBD1. CDR3 length: 16 amino acids. The V segment lost 3 bases and the J segment 4 bases; nucleotides outside the gene matches: 10. The germline CDR1 and CDR2 sequences are MGHDK and SYGVNS. In nucleotides, the CDR3 is TGTGCCAGCAGTGAGGGCGAGGGGGCCGGCGCAGATACGCAGTATTTT. It yields the protein CASSEGEGAGADTQYF. Full variable domain (rest looked up from reference TRBV25-1 and TRBJ2-3): EADIYQTPRYLVIGTGKKITLECSQTMGHDKMYWYQQDPGMELHLIHYSYGVNSTEKGDLSSESTVSRIRTEHFPLTLESARPSHTSQYLCASSEGEGAGADTQYFGPGTRLTVL.

This clonotype has ten or more counts. V is TRBV24-1 and J is TRBJ2-3; 10 nucleotides agree with TRBD1. The length of the CDR3 is 13 residues. Germline-derived CDR1 and CDR2 are KGHDR and SFDVKD. The V and J ends lost 10 bases and 5 bases, in that order; junction bases with no gene match: 5. CDR3 amino acids: CATKTGGGDTQYF. CDR3 coding DNA: TGTGCCACTAAGACAGGGGGCGGAGATACGCAGTATTTT.

The genes are TRBV4-3 and TRBJ1-3, with D possibly being TRBD1 (5 bases). CDR1 is LGHNA, CDR2 YSLEER, per germline. V lost 1 base, J lost 2 bases, and 21 bases lay in between. The CDR3 sequence is 19 residues long. The CDR3 bases are TGCGCCAGCAGCCAAGTCTCCCCGGGGGGGAGCGATGCTGGAAACACCATATATTTT. Its protein product is CASSQVSPGGSDAGNTIYF.

To note about this clonotype: A clone one base away is much larger, so this may be a read error. The chain uses TRBV6-4 and TRBJ2-3, with 12 bases aligning to TRBD2. Per the germline V gene, CDR1 is MRHNA and CDR2 is SNTAGT. There are 15 residues in the CDR3. CDR3: CASSVLAGGGDSQYF. The CDR3, as DNA: TGTGCCAGCAGTGTACTAGCGGGGGGTGGAGATTCGCAGTATTTT.

This rearrangement joins TRBV7-2 to TRBJ2-3, with 13 bases that match TRBD2. The CDR3 runs 17 residues. CDR1 and CDR2 (germline): SGHTA, FQGNSA. Trimming at V came to 4 bases and at J to 4 bases, leaving 8 bases not matched to a gene. CDR3 amino acids: CASSSWTSGGIADTQYF. CDR3 nucleotides: TGTGCCAGCAGCTCATGGACTAGCGGGGGTATTGCAGATACGCAGTATTTT. The full variable domain, with the rest looked up from reference TRBV7-2 and TRBJ2-3, is GAGVSQSPSNKVTEKGKDVELRCDPISGHTALYWYRQSLGQGLEFLIYFQGNSAPDKSGLPSDRFSAERTGGSVSTLTIQRTQQEDSAVYLCASSSWTSGGIADTQYFGPGTRLTVL.

The V and J genes are TRBV15 and TRBJ1-2; D unresolved. The CDR3 totals 15 residues. Looked up from germline, CDR1 is LNHNV and CDR2 is YYDKDF (reference sequence). V was pared by 1 base and J by 4 bases, with 13 bases between. The CDR3 sequence: CATSRGGSLSYGYTF. For the CDR3, the DNA is TGTGCCACCAGCAGAGGGGGTAGCCTAAGCTATGGCTACACCTTC.

This clonotype has only a few counts. V is TRBV11-2 and J is TRBJ2-1; D may be TRBD1 or TRBD2 (5 bases each). Germline CDR1 reads SGHAT; CDR2 reads FQNNGV. This CDR3 comprises 15 residues. V lost 3 bases to trimming and J lost 0 bases, with 9 bases between them. This CDR3 is CASSFGTGSYNEQFF. CDR3 coding DNA: TGTGCCAGCAGCTTTGGGACGGGCTCCTACAATGAGCAGTTCTTC.

This clonotype was found many times. The chain employs TRBV5-1 and TRBJ2-1; the match to TRBD2 covers 8 bases. V lost 7 bases to trimming and J lost 5 bases; unmatched junction nucleotides: 14. The germline CDR1 and CDR2 sequences are SGHRS and YFSETQ. The CDR3 covers 16 residues. CDR3 amino acids: CASEPPGGGRNNEQFF. The CDR3 nucleotides read TGCGCCAGCGAACCTCCCGGCGGGGGGAGAAACAATGAGCAGTTCTTC.

The V call is TRBV12-3 or TRBV12-4, the J call TRBJ1-1; 8 positions match TRBD1. Trimming took 9 bases from V and 6 from J; bases not matched to a gene: 18. The CDR3 covers 16 residues. In nucleotides, the CDR3 is TGTGCCAGTCGGACATTCAACGACAGGGGAGTACCTGAAGCTTTCTTT. It specifies CASRTFNDRGVPEAFF.

This clonotype appeared a few times. A junction boundary mismatches the germline segment, possibly from a read error. The rearrangement links TRBV6-2 or TRBV6-3 to TRBJ2-1; 14 nucleotides align to TRBD2. The V gene's germline CDR1 is MNHEY and CDR2 SVGEGT. CDR3 size: 15 residues. The chain's CDR3 is CASSLTAGTSGGKVF. The DNA of the CDR3 is TGTGCCAGCAGTCTAACAGCCGGGACTAGCGGGGGTAAGGTCTTC.

This rearrangement joins TRBV5-1 to TRBJ2-7; 10 bases line up with TRBD1. V shed 0 bases, J shed 0 bases, and the junction held 18 bases outside the gene matches. Germline CDR1 SGHRS, CDR2 YFSETQ. The CDR3 is 21 amino acids. Here the CDR3 DNA reads TGCGCCAGCAGCTTGGCCAAGCTGCCTCACGAGGGACAGGGGCCCTCCTACGAGCAGTACTTC. Its translation is CASSLAKLPHEGQGPSYEQYF.

This clonotype was seen many times. The chain couples TRBV7-2 to TRBJ1-5; possibly TRBD1 for D (5 bases). Trimming removed 1 base at V and 5 bases at J, with 12 bases between. Germline CDR1 and CDR2: SGHTA and FQGNSA. The CDR3 has 15 amino acids. Here the CDR3 reads CASSLEGRVDQPQHF. CDR3 nucleotides: TGTGCCAGCAGCTTAGAGGGGAGAGTGGATCAGCCCCAGCATTTT. Variable domain in full (rest from reference TRBV7-2 and TRBJ1-5): GAGVSQSPSNKVTEKGKDVELRCDPISGHTALYWYRQSLGQGLEFLIYFQGNSAPDKSGLPSDRFSAERTGGSVSTLTIQRTQQEDSAVYLCASSLEGRVDQPQHFGDGTRLSIL.

This clonotype came up a few times. The V and J genes are TRBV5-1 and TRBJ2-5, with a weak D call TRBD1 (6 bases). Germline V gene sequence: CDR1 SGHRS, CDR2 YFSETQ. The CDR3 covers 17 residues. Trimming removed 3 bases at V and 2 bases at J, with 20 bases between. The CDR3 DNA is TGCGCCAGCAGCTCCGGGACACTTCAGACCATACAAGAGACCCAGTACTTC. It is translated as CASSSGTLQTIQETQYF.

The sample holds a few counts of this clonotype. This chain links TRBV7-9 with TRBJ2-1; 12 bases are a match to TRBD2. The CDR3 has 16 residues. V gave up 4 bases and J gave up 6 bases; unmatched junction bases: 7. CDR1 SEHNR and CDR2 FQNEAQ come from the germline V gene (reference sequence). This chain's CDR3 is CASSSSQLAGGNEQFF. The CDR3 DNA sequence: TGTGCCAGCAGCTCGAGCCAACTAGCGGGGGGCAATGAGCAGTTCTTC.

This clonotype was seen a few times. The V call is TRBV12-3 or TRBV12-4, the J call TRBJ2-5; D possibly uses TRBD1 or TRBD2 (6 bases each). V gave up 5 bases and J gave up 5 bases, with 18 bases separating them. This CDR3 comprises 15 residues. CDR3 in amino acids: CASSPAEGTGETQYF. The CDR3 nucleotides are TGTGCCAGCAGTCCCGCGGAGGGCACAGGGGAGACCCAGTACTTC.

This chain connects TRBV18 to TRBJ2-7, with D tentatively TRBD2 (7 bases). Per germline, CDR1 KGHSH and CDR2 LQKENI. V was clipped by 4 bases and J by 6 bases, with 16 bases between them. The CDR3 covers 14 residues. The CDR3 DNA reads as TGTGCCAGCTCACGGGGAGGGGGGCCCCTCGAGCAGTACTTC. Residues: CASSRGGGPLEQYF.

This clonotype came up a few times. The V call is TRBV5-1, the J call TRBJ2-2; D uncertain. Germline CDR1 is SGHRS and CDR2 is YFSETQ. V dropped 0 bases and J dropped 6 bases, with 15 bases sitting between them. The CDR3 length is 16 residues. CDR3 nucleotide sequence: TGCGCCAGCAGCTTGGCTCCGACAAACTTCCCCGGGGAGCTGTTTTTT. Amino acid sequence: CASSLAPTNFPGELFF.